Each of the 12 T cell receptor beta chains below was sequenced from the same sample in a study of metastatic and nonmetastatic thyroid tumors. TCRdb redid the clone calls on the PCR reads using MiXCR. The sample holds around 30,000 clones, more than 20% seen once. None of the patients had undergone any treatment ahead of thyroid surgery. The sample consisted of blood. Receptors were obtained from a female donor with papillary thyroid cancer or a benign thyroid nodule (not recorded which). Some clones in this sample may be carry-over from other donors' samples.

In regard to this clone: Just one base apart from a much larger clone, this may be a read error. The chain combines TRBV20-1 with TRBJ2-5; TRBD1 is a possible D gene (5 bases). Germline V gene data show CDR1 as DFQATT and CDR2 as SNEGSKA (reference sequence). The CDR3 contains 13 residues. The CDR3 spells CSGAGLGQVTQYF. CDR3 DNA sequence: TGCAGTGGAGCAGGGTTAGGCCAAGTGACCCAGTACTTC.

This clone came up many times. The chain is built from TRBV7-2 and TRBJ2-5, with TRBD2 matching 7 bases. V shed 5 bases and J 0 bases; nucleotides not matched to a gene: 6. CDR1 and CDR2 from the germline V gene are SGHTA and FQGNSA. CDR3 size: 15 residues. CDR3 in DNA: TGTGCCAGCAGCCTTAGGCGGGAGAACCAAGAGACCCAGTACTTC. Translation: CASSLRRENQETQYF.

About this clone itself: The junction differs from germline at one of its ends, possibly a read error. V is TRBV18 and J is TRBJ1-4; D is perhaps TRBD1 (5 bases). Germline loops: CDR1 KGHSH, CDR2 LQKENI. This CDR3 contains 13 residues. This chain's CDR3 is CASSKGPGEKLFF. For the CDR3, the DNA is TGTGCAAGCTCCAAGGGGCCCGGTGAAAAACTGTTTTTT.

This clone has a count of ten or more. This chain joins TRBV5-1 and TRBJ2-3, with 7 nucleotides matching TRBD2. CDR3 length: 14 amino acids. Trimming removed 0 bases from V and 6 bases from J; junction bases left unmatched: 4. Germline lookup yields CDR1 SGHRS and CDR2 YFSETQ. Here the CDR3 DNA reads TGCGCCAGCAGCTTGGCTAGCGGTGCGGATACGCAGTATTTT. Its translation: CASSLASGADTQYF.

This clone has a count of ten or more. This chain connects TRBV6-1 to TRBJ2-3, with 10 bases fitting TRBD2. The CDR3 contains 15 residues. The germline V gene encodes CDR1 MNHNS and CDR2 SASEGT. Unmatched junction bases numbered 5, after V lost 4 bases and J lost 4 bases. The CDR3 spells CASSVLAGSSDTQYF. The CDR3 nucleotides are TGTGCCAGCAGTGTACTAGCGGGATCGTCAGATACGCAGTATTTT.

This clone was seen ten or more times. V gene TRBV30 combines with J gene TRBJ1-4; D perhaps matches TRBD1 (6 bases). V was cut by 5 bases and J by 8 bases, with 15 bases left in between. The CDR3 loop spans 13 amino acids. Germline V gene lookup returns CDR1 GTSNPN and CDR2 SVGIG (reference sequence). CDR3 sequence reads: CAWRQAAGEKLFF. The CDR3 coding sequence is TGTGCCTGGCGACAGGCGGCGGGGGAAAAACTGTTTTTT.

The rearrangement uses TRBV11-3 and TRBJ2-7, with a tentative D call TRBD1 (6 bases). CDR1 SGHNT and CDR2 YENEEA come from the germline V gene. The CDR3 runs to 14 residues. Trimming removed 0 bases from V and 2 bases from J, with 8 bases in between. Here the CDR3 reads CASSLESGAYEQYF. CDR3 bases: TGTGCCAGCAGCTTAGAGTCAGGGGCCTACGAGCAGTACTTC.

This clone was detected ten times or more. The CDR3 protein is CASNRDSYNEQFF. CDR3 DNA: TGTGCCAGTAACCGGGACTCCTACAATGAGCAGTTCTTC. This chain uses TRBV6-2 or TRBV6-3 with TRBJ2-1; perhaps TRBD2 as D (5 bases). CDR1 is MNHEY and CDR2 is SVGEGT in the germline V gene. V gave up 9 bases and J gave up 0 bases, with 9 bases separating them. The length of the CDR3 is 13 residues.

This clone was detected ten times or more. The rearrangement joins TRBV28 to TRBJ2-1; D perhaps matches TRBD2 (5 bases). This CDR3 has 15 residues. Per germline, CDR1 MDHEN and CDR2 SYDVKM. Deletions cut 4 bases from V and 4 bases from J, with 14 bases between. As DNA, the CDR3 is TGTGCCAGCAGTTCCCCGGGATTAGGGTACAATGAGCAGTTCTTC. Its translation: CASSSPGLGYNEQFF.

This clone is medium-sized by share. The chain joins TRBV28 to TRBJ2-7; 10 positions match TRBD2. V trimming: 8 bases; J trimming: 3 bases; junction bases outside the gene matches: 4. This CDR3 region has 13 residues. Germline values: CDR1 MDHEN, CDR2 SYDVKM. In DNA form, the CDR3 reads TGTGCCAGCGCGCTAGCGGGAGTCTACGAGCAGTACTTC. Its protein product is CASALAGVYEQYF.

This clone was recorded at least ten times. In DNA form, the CDR3 reads TGTGCCAGCAGTGACACCGGGACAGGCGCTTTCTTT. Protein sequence: CASSDTGTGAFF. The rearrangement links TRBV28 to TRBJ1-1, with 8 bases lining up with TRBD1. CDR3 length: 12 residues. Germline CDR1 is MDHEN and CDR2 is SYDVKM. With 5 bases clipped from V and 11 bases from J, the junction kept 7 bases outside the gene matches. Filled out from reference TRBV28 and TRBJ1-1, the complete variable domain reads DVKVTQSSRYLVKRTGEKVFLECVQDMDHENMFWYRQDPGLGLRLIYFSYDVKMKEKGDIPEGYSVSREKKERFSLILESASTNQTSMYLCASSDTGTGAFFGQGTRLTVV.

A few counts support this clone. The chain combines TRBV6-4 with TRBJ2-2; D is unclear. The CDR3 is 16 residues long. Germline CDR1 MRHNA, CDR2 SNTAGT. V lost 3 bases to trimming and J lost 4 bases, with 15 bases between them. DNA of the CDR3: TGTGCCAGCAGTGAGGGCGGAAGGAGCCCCACCGGGGAGCTGTTTTTT. Protein product: CASSEGGRSPTGELFF.